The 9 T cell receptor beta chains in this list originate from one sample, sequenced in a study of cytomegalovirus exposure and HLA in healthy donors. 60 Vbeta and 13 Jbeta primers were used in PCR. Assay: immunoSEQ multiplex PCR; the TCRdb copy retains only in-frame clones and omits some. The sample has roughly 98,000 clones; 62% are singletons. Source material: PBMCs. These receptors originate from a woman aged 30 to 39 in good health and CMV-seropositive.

The CDR3 loop is CASTTGGRGYGYTF. DNA of the CDR3: TGTGCCAGCACCACGGGGGGAAGGGGCTATGGCTACACCTTC. V is TRBV6-5 and J is TRBJ1-2; TRBD1 is a possible D gene (5 bases). The CDR3 contains 14 residues. Deletions cut 7 bases from V and 4 bases from J, with 16 bases between. Per germline, CDR1 MNHEY and CDR2 SVGAGI.

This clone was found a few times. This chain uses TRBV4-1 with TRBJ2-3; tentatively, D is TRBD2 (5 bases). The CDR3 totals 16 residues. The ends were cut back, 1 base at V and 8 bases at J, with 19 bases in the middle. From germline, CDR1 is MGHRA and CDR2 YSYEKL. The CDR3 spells CASSQAVKDPRATQYF. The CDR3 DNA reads TGCGCCAGCAGCCAAGCCGTGAAGGACCCGCGGGCTACGCAGTATTTT.

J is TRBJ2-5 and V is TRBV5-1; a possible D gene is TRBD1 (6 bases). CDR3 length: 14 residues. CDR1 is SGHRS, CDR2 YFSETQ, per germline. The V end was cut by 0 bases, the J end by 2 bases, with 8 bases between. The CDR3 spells CASSLAGDQETQYF. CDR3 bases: TGCGCCAGCAGCTTGGCAGGGGATCAAGAGACCCAGTACTTC.

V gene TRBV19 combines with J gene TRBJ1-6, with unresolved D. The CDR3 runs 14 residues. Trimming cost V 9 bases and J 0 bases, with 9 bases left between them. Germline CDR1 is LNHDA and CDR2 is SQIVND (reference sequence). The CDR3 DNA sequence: TGTGCCAGCACACAGAGCTCCTATAATTCACCCCTCCACTTT. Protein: CASTQSSYNSPLHF. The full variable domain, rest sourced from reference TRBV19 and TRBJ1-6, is DGGITQSPKYLFRKEGQNVTLSCEQNLNHDAMYWYRQDPGQGLRLIYYSQIVNDFQKGDIAEGYSVSREKKESFPLTVTSAQKNPTAFYLCASTQSSYNSPLHFGNGTRLTVT.

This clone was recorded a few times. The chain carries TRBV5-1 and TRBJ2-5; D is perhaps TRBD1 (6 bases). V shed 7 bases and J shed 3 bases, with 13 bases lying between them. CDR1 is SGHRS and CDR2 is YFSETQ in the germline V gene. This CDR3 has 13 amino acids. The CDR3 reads CASATDRKETQYF. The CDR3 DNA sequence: TGCGCCAGCGCGACGGACAGAAAAGAGACCCAGTACTTC.

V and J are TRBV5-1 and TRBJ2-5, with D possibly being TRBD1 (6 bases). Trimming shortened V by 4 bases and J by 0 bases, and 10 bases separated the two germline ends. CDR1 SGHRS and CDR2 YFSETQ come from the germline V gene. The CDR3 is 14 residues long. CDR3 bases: TGCGCCAGCAGCGCGACAGGCAACCAAGAGACCCAGTACTTC. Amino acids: CASSATGNQETQYF. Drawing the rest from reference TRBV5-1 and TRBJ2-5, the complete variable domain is KAGVTQTPRYLIKTRGQQVTLSCSPISGHRSVSWYQQTPGQGLQFLFEYFSETQRNKGNFPGRFSGRQFSNSRSEMNVSTLELGDSALYLCASSATGNQETQYFGPGTRLLVL.

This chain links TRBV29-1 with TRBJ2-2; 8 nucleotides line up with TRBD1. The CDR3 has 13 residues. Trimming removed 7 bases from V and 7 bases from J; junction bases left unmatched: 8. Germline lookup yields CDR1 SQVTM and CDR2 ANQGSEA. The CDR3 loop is CSGGRGLDGELFF. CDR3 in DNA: TGCAGCGGGGGCAGGGGGCTAGACGGGGAGCTGTTTTTT.

The CDR3: CASSLGHQFAEQYF. The DNA of the CDR3 is TGCGCCAGCAGCCTCGGACACCAATTTGCCGAGCAGTACTTC. The chain couples TRBV5-1 to TRBJ2-7; D is perhaps TRBD1 (5 bases). The V gene's germline CDR1 is SGHRS and CDR2 YFSETQ. V lost 4 bases and J lost 6, with 17 bases in between. CDR3 length equals 14 residues.

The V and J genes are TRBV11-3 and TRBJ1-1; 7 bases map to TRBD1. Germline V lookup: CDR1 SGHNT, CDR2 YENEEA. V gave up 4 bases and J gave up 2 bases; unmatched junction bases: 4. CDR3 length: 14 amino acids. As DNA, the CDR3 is TGTGCCAGCAGCTGGGACAGAACTAACACTGAAGCTTTCTTT. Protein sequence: CASSWDRTNTEAFF.